The sample holds a few counts of the clone carrying this T cell receptor beta chain. Its specificity is not known. Making TCR cDNA involved 5'RACE template switching, which added UMIs and a universal primer site. TCRdb re-called the 5' RACE reads with MiXCR, one entry per CDR3 protein. The sample contains 150,000 to 200,000 distinct CDR3 sequences, more than 9.5% of which appear only once. V was clipped by 7 bases and J by 2 bases, with 17 bases between them. CDR3 length equals 15 residues. Germline V gene lookup returns CDR1 MNHEY and CDR2 SVGEGT. This entry belongs to a study of T cells after yellow fever vaccination. Study-wide context: When fractions had low cell numbers, they were prepared with SMART-Seq v4 Ultra Low Input.

Study-level findings and limits: In post-booster samples, most primary-vaccination clones reappeared (about 95% CD4, over 70% CD8). Any FACS-sorted repertoire could hold abundant clonotypes that contaminate it from the bulk population.

Here the sequenced sample was CD8+ T cells sorted from PBMCs, taken 15 days after the yellow fever booster vaccination. The V gene is TRBV6-2 or TRBV6-3, the J gene TRBJ1-2; tentatively, D is TRBD1 (5 bases). The sequence was collected from a man younger than 35 who received the YFV17D yellow fever vaccine. The CDR3 DNA is TGTGCCAGCACCGCCCCCCGGGGCTTCAACTATGGCTACACCTTC. It is translated as CASTAPRGFNYGYTF.